These 14 T cell receptor beta chains originate from one sample sequenced in a study of patients with pleural tuberculosis. TCRdb re-analysed the reads in MiXCR, keeping a single row per CDR3 protein. The repertoire holds 25,000 to 30,000 distinct CDR3 sequences, with 15% to 20% as singletons. Sequencing was carried out using peripheral blood. The receptors here all came from a human donor with pleural tuberculosis.

This clonotype was observed a handful of times. The chain carries TRBV5-1 and TRBJ2-7; possibly TRBD2 for D (6 bases). Germline assignment: CDR1 SGHRS and CDR2 YFSETQ. V was pared by 2 bases and J by 7 bases, with 16 bases between. The length of the CDR3 is 14 residues. Written as DNA, the CDR3 is TGCGCCAGCAGCTTTGGGGGGAACATACCGGAGCAGTACTTC. It translates to CASSFGGNIPEQYF.

This clonotype was counted many times. The rearrangement joins TRBV4-1 to TRBJ2-7; D possibly corresponds to TRBD1 (5 bases). Germline assignment: CDR1 MGHRA and CDR2 YSYEKL. The CDR3 runs to 13 residues. Trimming cost V 1 base and J 3 bases, with 7 bases left between them. This CDR3 is CASSQVQDYEQYF. In DNA, the CDR3 is TGCGCCAGCAGCCAAGTACAGGACTACGAGCAGTACTTC.

The V and J genes are TRBV5-1 and TRBJ2-4, with a weak D call TRBD2 (5 bases). This CDR3 is 16 amino acids long. V lost 4 bases to trimming and J lost 0 bases, with 14 bases between them. The germline V gene encodes CDR1 SGHRS and CDR2 YFSETQ. CDR3 sequence reads: CASSPGGLLAKNIQYF. CDR3 DNA sequence: TGCGCCAGCAGCCCCGGAGGATTACTAGCCAAAAACATTCAGTACTTC.

This clonotype showed up just a few times. The rearrangement uses TRBV29-1 and TRBJ2-7; 10 bases map to TRBD2. The germline V gene encodes CDR1 SQVTM and CDR2 ANQGSEA. CDR3 length: 15 amino acids. Unmatched junction bases numbered 10, after V lost 1 base and J lost 7 bases. The DNA of the CDR3 is TGCAGCGTTGAAGGACAGCGGGGGGGCCTGGTTGAGCAGTACTTC. Translated: CSVEGQRGGLVEQYF.

This clonotype has a count of ten or more. The chain is built from TRBV19 and TRBJ2-3; 7 positions match TRBD2. Germline V gene data show CDR1 as LNHDA and CDR2 as SQIVND (reference sequence). CDR3 size: 17 residues. The V and J ends lost 1 base and 2 bases, in that order; junction bases with no gene match: 9. The CDR3 region is CASSIGPSGEYTDTQYF. The CDR3 region has the DNA TGTGCCAGTAGTATAGGGCCTAGCGGAGAGTACACAGATACGCAGTATTTT.

As regards this clonotype: Being one base from a much bigger clone, this may be a read error. The V and J genes are TRBV3-1 and TRBJ2-1; the D gene is possibly TRBD1 (5 bases). The V and J ends lost 0 bases and 6 bases respectively, with 12 bases between them. CDR3 length equals 15 residues. The germline V gene has CDR1 LGHDT and CDR2 YNNKEL (reference sequence). The CDR3: CASSQDWPGFNEQFF. CDR3 DNA: TGTGCCAGCAGCCAAGATTGGCCAGGGTTCAATGAGCAGTTCTTC.

Concerning this clonotype: This may be a read error: a much more frequent sequence differs by one nucleotide. The J gene is TRBJ2-7, the V gene TRBV12-3 or TRBV12-4; TRBD1 agrees at 8 bases. The CDR3 is 13 amino acids. CDR3 sequence (DNA): TGTGCCAGCAGTTCGGCTCCAGGGGGCGAGCAGCACTTC. It encodes CASSSAPGGEQHF.

Concerning this clonotype itself: This may come from a read error, since a much larger clone is one base off. V gene TRBV7-9 combines with J gene TRBJ2-2; 10 bases line up with TRBD1. The CDR3 contains 14 residues. After removal of 9 bases from V and 5 bases from J, the junction contained 6 bases not matched to a gene. Germline V gives CDR1 SEHNR, CDR2 FQNEAQ (reference sequence). CDR3 nucleotides: TGTGCCAGTAGTGGGGACAGGGGAACCGGGGAGCTGTTTTTT. Residues: CASSGDRGTGELFF. The variable domain in full, with the rest retrieved from reference TRBV7-9 and TRBJ2-2, is DTGVSQNPRHKITKRGQNVTFRCDPISEHNRLYWYRQTLGQGPEFLTYFQNEAQLEKSRLLSDRFSAERPKGSFSTLEIQRTEQGDSAMYLCASSGDRGTGELFFGEGSRLTVL.

This clonotype was counted many times. The J gene is TRBJ1-1, the V gene TRBV29-1, with D possibly being TRBD1 (5 bases). V was cut by 3 bases and J by 1 base, with 9 bases left in between. CDR1 is SQVTM, CDR2 ANQGSEA, per germline. This CDR3 contains 13 residues. CDR3 sequence (DNA): TGCAGCGTTGACCGAGGGGAGAACACTGAAGCTTTCTTT. Translated, it gives CSVDRGENTEAFF.

This chain joins TRBV5-1 and TRBJ2-3, with D perhaps given as TRBD1 or TRBD2 (5 bases each). The germline V gene has CDR1 SGHRS and CDR2 YFSETQ. V was cut by 0 bases and J by 8 bases, with 13 bases left in between. The CDR3 consists of 14 residues. The chain's CDR3 is CASSLAGWGSTQYF. The CDR3 DNA reads TGCGCCAGCAGCTTGGCCGGGTGGGGGAGTACGCAGTATTTT.

In this sample, this clonotype turned up many times. V usage is TRBV29-1 and J usage is TRBJ2-4; tentatively, D is TRBD1 (6 bases). Germline values: CDR1 SQVTM, CDR2 ANQGSEA. The V and J ends lost 6 bases and 3 bases respectively, with 18 bases between them. This CDR3 is built from 15 residues. The CDR3 nucleotides read TGCAGCGTAGGGATTCACAGGGAAGGCAAAAACATTCAGTACTTC. Its translation is CSVGIHREGKNIQYF.

This clonotype occurred a few times. The conserved final phenylalanine or tryptophan is absent from the CDR3, which likely points to a read error. V usage is TRBV19 and J usage is TRBJ2-7; 11 bases are a match to TRBD2. J lost 1 base, V lost 6 bases, and 11 bases had no gene match. Per the germline V gene, CDR1 is LNHDA and CDR2 is SQIVND (reference sequence). This CDR3 contains 17 residues. The CDR3 loop reads CASRPTPGTSGSYEQYL. DNA for the CDR3: TGTGCCAGTAGACCCACTCCCGGGACTAGCGGATCCTACGAGCAGTACCTC.

The table lists this clonotype with many counts. In nucleotides, the CDR3 is TGTGCCAGCAGCCATGTTAACATGAACGGGCGCACTGAAGCTTTCTTT. Its translation: CASSHVNMNGRTEAFF. The chain links TRBV14 to TRBJ1-1; D is ambiguous. In germline, CDR1 is SGHDN, CDR2 FVKESK. The CDR3 has 16 amino acids. Trimming cost V 3 bases and J 4 bases, with 18 bases left between them.

Ten or more counts support this clonotype. The CDR3 spells CAWSGGNTIYF. The CDR3 region has the DNA TGTGCCTGGAGTGGAGGAAACACCATATATTTT. The gene calls are TRBV30 and TRBJ1-3; unclear D gene. CDR1 and CDR2 (germline): GTSNPN, SVGIG (reference sequence). Trimming pared 1 base from V and 4 bases from J, leaving 2 bases between. The CDR3 has 11 amino acids.